The clone carrying this T cell receptor (beta chain) came up a few times. The antigen is not known. Sequencing of DNA taken from cultured CD4+ T cells relied on the Oncomine TCR Beta short-read assay. TCRdb processed the PCR reads anew with MiXCR; each CDR3 protein has one entry. The table shows 20,000 to 25,000 distinct CDR3 sequences, with 50% to 70% occurring only once. V gave up 1 base and J gave up 10 bases, with 5 bases separating them. This CDR3 has 12 amino acids. The V gene's germline CDR1 is MNHNS and CDR2 SASEGT. Treatment here: roughly ten-day PBMC culture with coronavirus spike peptide pools or control peptides (ViraFEST assay). This sample was included in a study of vaccination and CD4 T cells after COVID-19. The wider study: Each of the control cultures got a CEFX pool, an HIV-1 Nef pool, or no peptide.

Notes on the study in general: The median number of SARS-CoV-2-reactive clonotypes increased from about 20 to 38, a change that did not reach significance.

This chain links TRBV6-1 with TRBJ1-6; D is uncertain. This clonotype was obtained from a human donor who received a COVID-19 vaccine. Sequenced material: CD4+ T cells from blood, cultured in vitro, taken after SARS-CoV-2 vaccination. This CDR3 is CASSEGTSPLHF. The CDR3 DNA reads as TGTGCCAGCAGTGAAGGTACCTCACCCCTCCACTTT.